This record covers a single T cell receptor (beta chain). Treatment reported: preoperative locoregional IRX-2 cytokine immunotherapy. Samples came from a phase Ib trial of preoperative locoregional IRX-2 cytokine immunotherapy. Here immunoSEQ multiplex PCR was the method, and the copy in TCRdb shows in-frame clones only, minus some. The table records roughly 30,000 clones, roughly four fifths of them present only once. Looked up from germline, CDR1 is KGHSY and CDR2 is FQNENV. With V trimmed by 3 bases and J by 4 bases, 16 bases remained unmatched. The CDR3 has 20 amino acids. The data are from a study of preoperative IRX-2 immunotherapy in early breast cancer.

Source: lymph node tissue, taken from a patient treated with IRX-2 immunotherapy. The chain uses TRBV16 and TRBJ2-1; TRBD1 aligns across 12 bases. The sequence was obtained from a human donor with breast cancer. The CDR3 is CASSHNLGTGGASIYNEQFF. The CDR3 DNA reads TGTGCCAGCAGCCACAACCTCGGGACAGGGGGCGCGTCTATTTACAATGAGCAGTTCTTC.